A selection of T cell receptor beta chains follows, all from one sample in a study of blood T cell repertoires in COVID-19. Method: immunoSEQ multiplex PCR; TCRdb's copy keeps in-frame clones and lacks some. The data contain approximately 320,000 clones, around 90% of them singletons. Material for sequencing was PBMCs or T cells enriched from blood (not recorded which). These receptors were collected from a woman aged 18-30 years who had recovered from COVID-19. Each CDR3 is given with its conserved first and last residue. The D gene is left open where the match is weak. Only part of the rows carry a size: once, few, many, or a class if the clone is expanded.

j_call: TRBJ1-5
v_call: TRBV2
d_call: TRBD1
clone_size: NA
cdr3_nt: TGTGCCAGCAGTCCACAGGGGCTCAGCAATCAGCCCCAGCATTTT
cdr3_aa: CASSPQGLSNQPQHF

j_call: TRBJ2-5
v_call: TRBV27
d_call: NA
clone_size: NA
cdr3_nt: TGTGCCAGCAGTTTATCATCCGGAGTTTCGGAGACCCAGTACTTC
cdr3_aa: CASSLSSGVSETQYF

j_call: TRBJ1-5
v_call: TRBV12-3/TRBV12-4
d_call: NA
clone_size: NA
cdr3_nt: TGTGCCAGCAGTTCCAACTATCAGCCCCAGCATTTT
cdr3_aa: CASSSNYQPQHF

j_call: TRBJ2-7
v_call: TRBV5-6
d_call: TRBD1
clone_size: NA
cdr3_nt: TGTGCCAGCAGCTCCTGGACAGGGGATGGCGAGCAGTACTTC
cdr3_aa: CASSSWTGDGEQYF

j_call: TRBJ2-1
v_call: TRBV5-6
d_call: TRBD1
clone_size: NA
cdr3_nt: TGTGCCAGCAGCCCCGTGGGACAGCTCTACAATGAGCAGTTCTTC
cdr3_aa: CASSPVGQLYNEQFF

j_call: TRBJ2-7
v_call: TRBV28
d_call: NA
clone_size: NA
cdr3_nt: TGTGCCAGCTTGGAGAGTACAGGGCACGACGAGCAGTACTTC
cdr3_aa: CASLESTGHDEQYF

j_call: TRBJ1-4
v_call: TRBV18
d_call: NA
clone_size: NA
cdr3_nt: TGTGCCAGCTCACCGAGCCGACAGGCCCTCCTCTGGGAAAAACTGTTTTTT
cdr3_aa: CASSPSRQALLWEKLFF

j_call: TRBJ2-7
v_call: TRBV5-4
d_call: TRBD1
clone_size: NA
cdr3_nt: TGTGCCAGCAGCCCCTGGACAGGGGAGGGCTACGAGCAGTACTTC
cdr3_aa: CASSPWTGEGYEQYF

j_call: TRBJ2-5
v_call: TRBV5-1
d_call: NA
clone_size: NA
cdr3_nt: TGCGCCAGCAGCTTGGGCCTTGTTTCCGGGACCCAGTACTTC
cdr3_aa: CASSLGLVSGTQYF

j_call: TRBJ2-7
v_call: TRBV5-6
d_call: NA
clone_size: NA
cdr3_nt: TGTGCCAGCTCACTTCGGAGCTCCTACGAGCAGTACTTC
cdr3_aa: CASSLRSSYEQYF

j_call: TRBJ1-6
v_call: TRBV2
d_call: TRBD1
clone_size: NA
cdr3_nt: TGTGCCAGCAGCCAGGACAGGGGGTTTTCACCCCTCCACTTT
cdr3_aa: CASSQDRGFSPLHF

j_call: TRBJ1-3
v_call: TRBV2
d_call: TRBD1
clone_size: NA
cdr3_nt: TGTGCCAGCCGGACAGGGAGCTCTGGAAACACCATATATTTT
cdr3_aa: CASRTGSSGNTIYF

j_call: TRBJ1-1
v_call: TRBV5-1
d_call: NA
clone_size: NA
cdr3_nt: TGCGCCAGCAGCTCTGGGGGGTTGGAAGCTTTCTTT
cdr3_aa: CASSSGGLEAFF

j_call: TRBJ2-1
v_call: TRBV9
d_call: NA
clone_size: once
cdr3_nt: TGTGCCAGCAGCGTTGACTCCTGCGATGAGTTCTTC
cdr3_aa: CASSVDSCDEFF

j_call: TRBJ2-2
v_call: TRBV28
d_call: NA
clone_size: NA
cdr3_nt: TGTGCCAGCAGTGGGGGACAAGGATACACCGGGGAGCTGTTTTTT
cdr3_aa: CASSGGQGYTGELFF

j_call: TRBJ2-5
v_call: TRBV29-1
d_call: NA
clone_size: NA
cdr3_nt: TGCAGCTTACGGACAGGACTAAGGACCCAGTACTTC
cdr3_aa: CSLRTGLRTQYF